The 7 T cell receptor beta chains below come from one sample, sequenced in a study of T-cell memory formation after mild COVID-19. TCRdb re-analysed the 5' RACE reads in MiXCR, keeping a single row per CDR3 protein. The sample holds more than 400,000 distinct CDR3 sequences, 18% seen once. The specimen sequenced was PBMCs or a T cell subset sorted from them (not recorded which). The receptors originated from an adult woman who had mild COVID-19 (a few samples of this study predate the infection). Cell type and time point are not known.

The rearrangement links TRBV3-1 to TRBJ2-2; no clear D. V lost 3 bases to trimming and J lost 7 bases, with 0 bases between them. Germline CDR1 reads LGHDT; CDR2 reads YNNKEL (reference sequence). The CDR3 runs to 10 residues. CDR3 region: CASSHGELFF. The DNA of the CDR3 is TGTGCCAGCAGCCACGGGGAGCTGTTTTTT.

This clonotype was counted between two and nine times. The chain employs TRBV6-2 or TRBV6-3 and TRBJ2-2, with 8 nucleotides matching TRBD1. The CDR3 contains 15 residues. V was clipped by 0 bases and J by 7 bases; unmatched bases: 4. Germline lookup yields CDR1 MNHEY and CDR2 SVGEGT. CDR3 DNA sequence: TGTGCCAGCAGTTACTCTGGGACAGGAAGCGGGGAGCTGTTTTTT. This codes for CASSYSGTGSGELFF.

The CDR3 region is CASRSRGRTEAFF. CDR3 coding DNA: TGTGCAAGTCGCTCCAGGGGTCGGACTGAAGCTTTCTTT. This chain joins TRBV12-2 and TRBJ1-1; the table's D call of TRBD1 was not tested on the DNA. TRBV12-2 is a pseudogene segment. This CDR3 is 13 amino acids long.

The chain is built from TRBV13 and TRBJ2-7; D is possibly TRBD1 (5 bases). The germline gives CDR1 PRHDT, CDR2 FYEKMQ (reference sequence). Trimming took off 1 base at V and 4 bases at J, with 11 bases between the two ends. CDR3 length: 14 amino acids. In nucleotides, the CDR3 is TGTGCCAGCAGCTTAGACAGGTTTGGGTACGAGCAGTACTTC. Translated, it gives CASSLDRFGYEQYF.

This clonotype was seen a few times. The chain combines TRBV20-1 with TRBJ1-1, with D perhaps matching TRBD1 (5 bases). The CDR3 loop spans 11 amino acids. V was pared by 6 bases and J by 6 bases, with 11 bases between. Germline-derived CDR1 and CDR2 are DFQATT and SNEGSKA (reference sequence). The CDR3 nucleotides are TGCAGTGCCAGGGTTTCCGCTGAAGCTTTCTTT. This gives the protein CSARVSAEAFF.

The V gene is TRBV20-1, the J gene TRBJ2-1, with no clear D. Germline V gives CDR1 DFQATT, CDR2 SNEGSKA (reference sequence). Trimming shortened V by 3 bases and J by 4 bases, and 10 bases separated the two germline ends. This CDR3 region has 13 residues. The chain's CDR3 is CSASGPPYNEQFF. In DNA, the CDR3 is TGCAGTGCTAGCGGACCCCCTTACAATGAGCAGTTCTTC.

This clonotype was observed a handful of times. The chain uses TRBV29-1 and TRBJ1-4; the D is unclear. CDR1 is SQVTM, CDR2 ANQGSEA, per germline. Between the trimmed V and J ends, which lost 3 bases and 10 bases, there was a span of 18 bases. This CDR3 is 14 amino acids long. DNA of the CDR3: TGCAGCGTTGATACGCCCGGGGATTTCGGAAAACTGTTTTTT. Translation: CSVDTPGDFGKLFF.